This T cell receptor (beta chain) was recovered during a study of blood T cell repertoires in COVID-19. Study at large: The cDNA or gDNA used as material had been derived from T cells, B-cell-depleted T cells, or PBMCs.

Method: immunoSEQ multiplex PCR; TCRdb's copy keeps in-frame clones and lacks some. The sample lists under 500,000 clones; 70% to 90% were seen once. Participants came from some 26 US areas, aged roughly 18 to 90 years. V dropped 5 bases and J dropped 4; count of bases not matched to a gene: 14. This CDR3 is 17 amino acids long. The germline V gene has CDR1 SGHAT and CDR2 FQNNGV. The chain is built from TRBV11-2 and TRBJ1-5; 7 positions agree with TRBD1. Sequenced: PBMCs or T cells enriched from blood (not recorded which). The TCR comes from a young woman with acute COVID-19. The chain's CDR3 is CASSLVPFQGVNQPQHF. In nucleotides, the CDR3 is TGTGCCAGCAGCCTGGTCCCCTTTCAGGGGGTTAATCAGCCCCAGCATTTT. Looking up the rest from reference TRBV11-2 and TRBJ1-5 gives the full variable domain: EAGVAQSPRYKIIEKRQSVAFWCNPISGHATLYWYQQILGQGPKLLIQFQNNGVVDDSQLPKDRFSAERLKGVDSTLKIQPAKLEDSAVYLCASSLVPFQGVNQPQHFGDGTRLSIL.